This T cell receptor (beta chain) was identified in a study of blood T cell repertoires in COVID-19. Overall study context: Samples representing acute and convalescent COVID-19 were sourced from the United States, Italy and Spain. T cells, B-cell-depleted T cells, or PBMCs supplied cDNA or gDNA.

CDR3 length: 14 amino acids. The germline V gene encodes CDR1 MNHEY and CDR2 SVGAGI. The V and J ends lost 0 bases and 0 bases respectively, with 3 bases between them. Study processing details: Amplification with reference gene primers provided the estimates of nucleated cell counts. Profiled with immunoSEQ multiplex PCR; TCRdb holds only in-frame clones, not every one. The V and J calls and clone size come from that table; D and trimming were worked out from the DNA. The table records roughly 92,000 clones, around 87% of them present only once. This chain joins TRBV6-5 and TRBJ1-3, with D uncertain. Source material: peripheral blood. This clonotype was obtained from a woman of 80 years or more with active or convalescent COVID-19. CDR3 loop: CASSYSYSGNTIYF. The CDR3 nucleotides read TGTGCCAGCAGTTACTCTTACTCTGGAAACACCATATATTTT.